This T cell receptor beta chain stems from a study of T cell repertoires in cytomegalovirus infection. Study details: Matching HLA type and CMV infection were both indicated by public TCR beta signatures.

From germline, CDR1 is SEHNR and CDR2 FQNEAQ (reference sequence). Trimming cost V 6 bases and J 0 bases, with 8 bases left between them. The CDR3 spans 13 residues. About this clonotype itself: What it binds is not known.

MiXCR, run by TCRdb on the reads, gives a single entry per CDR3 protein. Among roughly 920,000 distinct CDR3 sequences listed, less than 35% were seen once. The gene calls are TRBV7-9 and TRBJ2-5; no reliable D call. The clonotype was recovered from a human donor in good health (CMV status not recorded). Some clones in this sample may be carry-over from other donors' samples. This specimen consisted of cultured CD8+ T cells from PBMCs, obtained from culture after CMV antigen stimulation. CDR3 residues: CASRPPYQETQYF. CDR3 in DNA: TGTGCCAGCAGGCCTCCATACCAAGAGACCCAGTACTTC. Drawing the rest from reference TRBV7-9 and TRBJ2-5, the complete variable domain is DTGVSQNPRHKITKRGQNVTFRCDPISEHNRLYWYRQTLGQGPEFLTYFQNEAQLEKSRLLSDRFSAERPKGSFSTLEIQRTEQGDSAMYLCASRPPYQETQYFGPGTRLLVL.